The clone carrying this T cell receptor beta chain was seen more than once but under ten times. Antigen unknown. The data originate from a study of identical twins. General study points: Models underestimated out-of-frame TCR alpha sharing in monozygotic twins. Carriage of fewer insertions was seen in abundant cord blood beta clonotypes, whereas memory repertoires showed none.

All donors were healthy Caucasians. Using its own MiXCR run on the 5' RACE reads, TCRdb lists one record per CDR3 protein. The data contain hundreds of thousands of distinct CDR3 sequences, around a sixth of them seen just once; the ten biggest clones take up roughly 14%. Another study also made use of these data, one on T cells expressing NK-cell markers. In that study: With respect to HCMV, seven of the eight sequenced donors were seropositive, and one was seronegative.

The sequencing input was PBMCs. The receptor was derived from a woman aged 18-30 years in good health.

CDR3 sequence reads: CASSSSGLAVSEQFF. The CDR3 DNA sequence: TGTGCCAGCAGTTCTTCCGGACTAGCGGTTTCCGAGCAGTTCTTC. The chain links TRBV11-2 to TRBJ2-1, with 10 bases lining up with TRBD2. CDR3 length: 15 amino acids. Trimming took 6 bases from V and 10 from J; bases not matched to a gene: 12. Germline values: CDR1 SGHAT, CDR2 FQNNGV.